These T cell receptor beta chains were read from a single sample in a study of T-cell memory formation after mild COVID-19. MiXCR, applied by TCRdb to the 5' RACE reads, yields one record per CDR3 protein. The sample shows 400,000 to 500,000 distinct CDR3 sequences, 20% of them seen only once. Source material: PBMCs or a T cell subset sorted from them (not recorded which). These receptors were taken from an adult woman who had mild COVID-19 (a few samples of this study predate the infection). Cell type and time point are not known. Each CDR3 is given with its conserved first and last residue. D genes are given only for firm matches. Not every row has a clone size; where given, it reads once, few, many or a size class.

clone_size: -
j_call: TRBJ1-5
v_call: TRBV25-1
d_call: TRBD1
cdr3_nt: TGTGCCACCAGTGCCGCCGGGACAGGCCTCAATCAGCCCCAGCATTTT
cdr3_aa: CATSAAGTGLNQPQHF

clone_size: few
j_call: TRBJ1-1
v_call: TRBV7-3
d_call: -
cdr3_nt: TGTGCCAGCAGCTTAACAGGGGCGAGGGACACTGAAGCTTTCTTT
cdr3_aa: CASSLTGARDTEAFF

clone_size: many
j_call: TRBJ2-7
v_call: TRBV20-1
d_call: -
cdr3_nt: TGCAGTGCTAGAAACAGGTCGTACTCCTACGAGCAGTACTTC
cdr3_aa: CSARNRSYSYEQYF

clone_size: few
j_call: TRBJ2-1
v_call: TRBV28
d_call: -
cdr3_nt: TGTGCCAGCAGGTCGGAGATCCAGCAGTTCTTC
cdr3_aa: CASRSEIQQFF

clone_size: few
j_call: TRBJ1-6
v_call: TRBV7-9
d_call: -
cdr3_nt: TGTGCCAGCAGCTTAGAGACAGCATATAATTCACCCCTCCACTTT
cdr3_aa: CASSLETAYNSPLHF

clone_size: -
j_call: TRBJ2-7
v_call: TRBV19
d_call: -
cdr3_nt: TGTGCCAGTAGTATAGATCTGGGCAGCGCCTACGAGCAGTACTTC
cdr3_aa: CASSIDLGSAYEQYF

clone_size: -
j_call: TRBJ1-5
v_call: TRBV12-3/TRBV12-4
d_call: -
cdr3_nt: TGTGCCAGCAGCGTCCTGACGAATCAGCCCCAGCATTTT
cdr3_aa: CASSVLTNQPQHF

clone_size: few
j_call: TRBJ2-7
v_call: TRBV7-6
d_call: -
cdr3_nt: TGTGCCAGCAGCCCAGTTCCGGGAGAGTCAACCTACGAGCAGTACTTC
cdr3_aa: CASSPVPGESTYEQYF

clone_size: -
j_call: TRBJ2-7
v_call: TRBV12-3/TRBV12-4
d_call: TRBD2
cdr3_nt: TGTGCCAGCAGTTTAGCGGGAGGGCCTGGCTACGAGCAGTACTTC
cdr3_aa: CASSLAGGPGYEQYF

clone_size: -
j_call: TRBJ2-3
v_call: TRBV5-1
d_call: TRBD2
cdr3_nt: TGCGCCAGCAGCCCTCAATCGGCGGGAGGGAGCACAGATACGCAGTATTTT
cdr3_aa: CASSPQSAGGSTDTQYF

clone_size: -
j_call: TRBJ2-5
v_call: TRBV7-9
d_call: TRBD1
cdr3_nt: TGTGCCAGCAAACAGGGGCGGGAGACCCAGTACTTC
cdr3_aa: CASKQGRETQYF

clone_size: few
j_call: TRBJ2-3
v_call: TRBV4-1
d_call: -
cdr3_nt: TGCGCCAGCAGCCAAGGGCAGGGTAGTGGTACGCAGTATTTT
cdr3_aa: CASSQGQGSGTQYF

clone_size: many
j_call: TRBJ2-2
v_call: TRBV30
d_call: -
cdr3_nt: TGTGCCTGGAACCGACTCACCTATACCGGGGAGCTGTTTTTT
cdr3_aa: CAWNRLTYTGELFF

clone_size: -
j_call: TRBJ1-5
v_call: TRBV20-1
d_call: -
cdr3_nt: TGCAGTGCTAGAACGAGGGGGAATAGCAATCAGCCCCAGCATTTT
cdr3_aa: CSARTRGNSNQPQHF

clone_size: -
j_call: TRBJ2-2
v_call: TRBV6-2/TRBV6-3
d_call: -
cdr3_nt: TGTGCCAGCAGTTACGGGATCGTGAACACCGGGGAGCTGTTTTTT
cdr3_aa: CASSYGIVNTGELFF

clone_size: -
j_call: TRBJ2-7
v_call: TRBV7-2
d_call: TRBD1
cdr3_nt: TGTGCCAGCAGCTTGGAGGTCGGGACAGAATGCTTC
cdr3_aa: CASSLEVGTECF

clone_size: once
j_call: TRBJ2-2
v_call: TRBV20-1
d_call: -
cdr3_nt: TGCAGTGCTAGAGATCTGAGGGCTCCGCGCGGCACCGGGGAGCTGTTTTTT
cdr3_aa: CSARDLRAPRGTGELFF

clone_size: -
j_call: TRBJ2-7
v_call: TRBV4-2
d_call: -
cdr3_nt: TGTGCCAGCAGCCAAGATACAGGTAGCTCCTACGAGCAGTACTTC
cdr3_aa: CASSQDTGSSYEQYF